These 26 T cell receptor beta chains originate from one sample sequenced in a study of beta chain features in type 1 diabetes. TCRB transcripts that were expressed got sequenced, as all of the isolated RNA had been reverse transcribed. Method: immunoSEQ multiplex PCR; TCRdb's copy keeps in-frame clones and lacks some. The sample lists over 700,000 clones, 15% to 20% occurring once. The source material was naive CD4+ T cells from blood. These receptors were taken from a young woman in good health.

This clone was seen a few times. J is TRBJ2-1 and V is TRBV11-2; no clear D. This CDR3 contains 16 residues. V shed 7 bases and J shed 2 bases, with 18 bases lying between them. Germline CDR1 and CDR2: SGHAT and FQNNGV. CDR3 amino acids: CASTKSILNPYNEQFF. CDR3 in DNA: TGTGCCAGCACCAAATCTATACTAAACCCCTACAATGAGCAGTTCTTC.

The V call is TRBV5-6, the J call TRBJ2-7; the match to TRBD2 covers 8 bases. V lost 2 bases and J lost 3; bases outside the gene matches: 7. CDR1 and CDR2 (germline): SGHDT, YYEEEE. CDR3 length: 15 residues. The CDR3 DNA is TGTGCCAGCAGCTTCCGTGGGACTAGAAACTACGAGCAGTACTTC. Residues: CASSFRGTRNYEQYF. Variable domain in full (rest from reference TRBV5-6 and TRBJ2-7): DAGVTQSPTHLIKTRGQQVTLRCSPKSGHDTVSWYQQALGQGPQFIFQYYEEEERQRGNFPDRFSGHQFPNYSSELNVNALLLGDSALYLCASSFRGTRNYEQYFGPGTRLTVT.

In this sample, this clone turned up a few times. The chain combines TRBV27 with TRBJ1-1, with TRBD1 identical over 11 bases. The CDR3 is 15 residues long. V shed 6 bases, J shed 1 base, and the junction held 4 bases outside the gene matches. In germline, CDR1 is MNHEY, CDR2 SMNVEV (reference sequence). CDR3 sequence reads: CASSGQGAPNTEAFF. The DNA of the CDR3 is TGTGCCAGCAGCGGACAGGGGGCCCCGAACACTGAAGCTTTCTTT.

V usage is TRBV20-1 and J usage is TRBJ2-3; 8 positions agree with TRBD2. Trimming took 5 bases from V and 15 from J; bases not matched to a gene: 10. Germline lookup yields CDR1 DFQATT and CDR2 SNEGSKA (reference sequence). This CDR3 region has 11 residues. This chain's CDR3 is CSAPHSGTSYF. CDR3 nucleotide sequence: TGCAGTGCTCCGCATAGCGGGACGTCTTATTTT.

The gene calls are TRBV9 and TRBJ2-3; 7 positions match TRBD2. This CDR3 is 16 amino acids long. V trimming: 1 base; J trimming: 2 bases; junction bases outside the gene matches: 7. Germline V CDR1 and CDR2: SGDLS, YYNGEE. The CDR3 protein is CASSVPPSGFTDTQYF. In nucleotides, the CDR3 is TGTGCCAGCAGCGTACCCCCTAGCGGTTTCACAGATACGCAGTATTTT.

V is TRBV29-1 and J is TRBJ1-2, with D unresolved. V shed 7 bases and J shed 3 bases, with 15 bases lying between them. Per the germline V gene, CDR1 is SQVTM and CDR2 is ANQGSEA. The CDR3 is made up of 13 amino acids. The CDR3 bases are TGCAGCGCTAGACAATCGAGGGACTATGGCTACACCTTC. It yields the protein CSARQSRDYGYTF. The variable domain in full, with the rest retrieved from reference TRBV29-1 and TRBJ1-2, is SAVISQKPSRDICQRGTSLTIQCQVDSQVTMMFWYRQQPGQSLTLIATANQGSEATYESGFVIDKFPISRPNLTFSTLTVSNMSPEDSSIYLCSARQSRDYGYTFGSGTRLTVV.

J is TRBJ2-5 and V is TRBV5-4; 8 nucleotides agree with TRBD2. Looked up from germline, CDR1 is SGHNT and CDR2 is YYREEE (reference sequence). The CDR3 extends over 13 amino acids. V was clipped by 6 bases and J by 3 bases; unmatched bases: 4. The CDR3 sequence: CASTPGGEETQYF. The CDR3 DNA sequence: TGTGCCAGCACCCCCGGGGGGGAAGAGACCCAGTACTTC. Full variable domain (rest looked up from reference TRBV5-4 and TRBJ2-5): ETGVTQSPTHLIKTRGQQVTLRCSSQSGHNTVSWYQQALGQGPQFIFQYYREEENGRGNFPPRFSGLQFPNYSSELNVNALELDDSALYLCASTPGGEETQYFGPGTRLLVL.

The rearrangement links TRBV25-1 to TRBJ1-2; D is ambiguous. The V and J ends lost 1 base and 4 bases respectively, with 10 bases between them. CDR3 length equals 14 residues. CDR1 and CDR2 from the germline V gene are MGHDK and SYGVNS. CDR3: CASSESTATYGYTF. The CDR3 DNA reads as TGTGCCAGCAGTGAATCTACAGCCACCTATGGCTACACCTTC.

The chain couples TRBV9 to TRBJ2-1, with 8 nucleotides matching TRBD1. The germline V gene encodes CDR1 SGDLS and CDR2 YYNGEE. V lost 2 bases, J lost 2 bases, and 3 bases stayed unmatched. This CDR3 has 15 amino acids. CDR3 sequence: CASSVSGQAYNEQFF. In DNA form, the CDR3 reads TGTGCCAGCAGCGTTTCGGGACAGGCCTACAATGAGCAGTTCTTC. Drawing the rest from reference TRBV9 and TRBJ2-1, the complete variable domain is DSGVTQTPKHLITATGQRVTLRCSPRSGDLSVYWYQQSLDQGLQFLIQYYNGEERAKGNILERFSAQQFPDLHSELNLSSLELGDSALYFCASSVSGQAYNEQFFGPGTRLTVL.

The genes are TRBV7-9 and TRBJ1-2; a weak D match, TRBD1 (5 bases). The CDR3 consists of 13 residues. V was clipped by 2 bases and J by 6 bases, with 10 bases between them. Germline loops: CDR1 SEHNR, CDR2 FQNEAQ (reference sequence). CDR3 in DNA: TGTGCCAGCAGCTTAATGGGACGCGATGGCTACACCTTC. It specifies CASSLMGRDGYTF.

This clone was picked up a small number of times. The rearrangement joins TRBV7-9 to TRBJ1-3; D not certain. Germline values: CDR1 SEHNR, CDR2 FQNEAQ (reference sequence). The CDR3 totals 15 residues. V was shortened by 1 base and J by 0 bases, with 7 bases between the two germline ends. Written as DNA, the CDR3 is TGTGCCAGCAGCTTAGGCGACCCCTCTGGAAACACCATATATTTT. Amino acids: CASSLGDPSGNTIYF.

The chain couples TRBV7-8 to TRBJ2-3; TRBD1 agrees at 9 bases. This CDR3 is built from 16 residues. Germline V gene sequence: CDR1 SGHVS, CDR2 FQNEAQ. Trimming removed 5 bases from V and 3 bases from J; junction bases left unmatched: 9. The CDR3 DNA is TGTGCCAGCAGCGTAAAAAACAGGGGGCGGACAGATACGCAGTATTTT. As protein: CASSVKNRGRTDTQYF.

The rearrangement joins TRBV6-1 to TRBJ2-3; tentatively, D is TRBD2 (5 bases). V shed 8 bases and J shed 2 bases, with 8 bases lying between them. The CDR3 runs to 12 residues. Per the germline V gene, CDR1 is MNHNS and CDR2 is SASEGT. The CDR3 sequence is CASGSHTDTQYF. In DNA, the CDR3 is TGTGCCAGCGGGAGCCACACAGATACGCAGTATTTT.

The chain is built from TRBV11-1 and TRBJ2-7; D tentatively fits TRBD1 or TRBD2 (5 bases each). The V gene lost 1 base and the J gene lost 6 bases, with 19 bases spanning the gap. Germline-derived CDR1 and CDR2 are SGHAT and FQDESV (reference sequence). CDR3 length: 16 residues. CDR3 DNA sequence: TGTGCCAGCAGCTTAGTTGGGGGAAGGGGATACGGCGAGCAGTACTTC. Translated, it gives CASSLVGGRGYGEQYF.

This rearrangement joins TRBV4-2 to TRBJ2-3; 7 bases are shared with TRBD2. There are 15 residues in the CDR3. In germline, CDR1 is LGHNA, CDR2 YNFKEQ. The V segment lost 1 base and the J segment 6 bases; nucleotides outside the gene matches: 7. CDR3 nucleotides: TGTGCCAGCAGCCAAGGAGCGGGATACGTGGATACGCAGTATTTT. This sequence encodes CASSQGAGYVDTQYF.

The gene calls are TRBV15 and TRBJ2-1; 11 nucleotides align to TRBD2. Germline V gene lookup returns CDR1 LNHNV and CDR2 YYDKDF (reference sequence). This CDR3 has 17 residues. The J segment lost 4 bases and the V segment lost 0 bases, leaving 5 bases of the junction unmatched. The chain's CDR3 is CATSRETSGSRYNEQFF. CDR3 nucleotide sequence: TGTGCCACCAGCAGAGAAACTAGCGGGAGTCGATACAATGAGCAGTTCTTC.

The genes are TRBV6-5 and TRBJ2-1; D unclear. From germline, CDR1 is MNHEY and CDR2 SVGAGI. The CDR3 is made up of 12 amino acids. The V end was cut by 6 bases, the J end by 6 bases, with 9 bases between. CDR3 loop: CASSPARNEQFF. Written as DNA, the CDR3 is TGTGCCAGCAGCCCAGCTCGCAATGAGCAGTTCTTC.

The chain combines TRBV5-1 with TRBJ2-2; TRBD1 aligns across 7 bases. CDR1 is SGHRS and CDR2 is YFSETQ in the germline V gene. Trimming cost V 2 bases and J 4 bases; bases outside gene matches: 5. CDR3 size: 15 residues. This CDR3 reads CASSFWTGATGELFF. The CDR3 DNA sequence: TGCGCCAGCAGCTTTTGGACAGGAGCCACCGGGGAGCTGTTTTTT. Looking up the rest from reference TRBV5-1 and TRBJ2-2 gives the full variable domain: KAGVTQTPRYLIKTRGQQVTLSCSPISGHRSVSWYQQTPGQGLQFLFEYFSETQRNKGNFPGRFSGRQFSNSRSEMNVSTLELGDSALYLCASSFWTGATGELFFGEGSRLTVL.

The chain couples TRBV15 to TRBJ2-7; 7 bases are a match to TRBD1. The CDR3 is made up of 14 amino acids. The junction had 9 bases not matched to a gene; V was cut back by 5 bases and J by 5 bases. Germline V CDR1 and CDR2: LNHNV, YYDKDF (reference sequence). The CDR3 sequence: CATSQGQLRNEQYF. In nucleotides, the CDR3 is TGTGCCACCAGCCAGGGACAGTTGCGCAACGAGCAGTACTTC.

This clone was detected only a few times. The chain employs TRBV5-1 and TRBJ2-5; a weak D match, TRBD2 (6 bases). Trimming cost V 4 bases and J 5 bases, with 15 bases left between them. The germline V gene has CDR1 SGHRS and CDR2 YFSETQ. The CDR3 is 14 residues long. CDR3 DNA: TGCGCCAGCAGCGCGGGACCCACCCCGGAGACCCAGTACTTC. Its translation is CASSAGPTPETQYF.

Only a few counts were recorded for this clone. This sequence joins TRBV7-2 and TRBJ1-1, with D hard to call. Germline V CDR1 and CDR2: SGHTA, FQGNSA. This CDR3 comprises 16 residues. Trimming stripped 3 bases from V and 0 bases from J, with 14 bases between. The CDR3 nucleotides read TGTGCCAGCAGCTTCTCCAGTGCCAGAATGAACACTGAAGCTTTCTTT. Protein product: CASSFSSARMNTEAFF. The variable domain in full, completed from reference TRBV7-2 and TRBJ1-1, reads GAGVSQSPSNKVTEKGKDVELRCDPISGHTALYWYRQSLGQGLEFLIYFQGNSAPDKSGLPSDRFSAERTGGSVSTLTIQRTQQEDSAVYLCASSFSSARMNTEAFFGQGTRLTVV.

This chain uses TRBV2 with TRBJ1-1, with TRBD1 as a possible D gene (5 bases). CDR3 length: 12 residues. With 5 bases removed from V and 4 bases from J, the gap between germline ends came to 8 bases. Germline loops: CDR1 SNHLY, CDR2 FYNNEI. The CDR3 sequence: CASSWGFTEAFF. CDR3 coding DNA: TGTGCCAGCAGTTGGGGCTTCACTGAAGCTTTCTTT.

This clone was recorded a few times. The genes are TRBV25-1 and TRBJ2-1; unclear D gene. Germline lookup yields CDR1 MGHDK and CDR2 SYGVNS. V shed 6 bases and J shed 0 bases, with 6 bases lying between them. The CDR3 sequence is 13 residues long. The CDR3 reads CASSRSSYNEQFF. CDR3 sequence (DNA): TGTGCCAGCAGCAGGAGCTCCTACAATGAGCAGTTCTTC.

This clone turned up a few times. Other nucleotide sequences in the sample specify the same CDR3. CDR3 in DNA: TGTGCCAGCTCACCCCTGACCGGGGAGCTGTTTTTT. Protein sequence: CASSPLTGELFF. The V gene is TRBV18, the J gene TRBJ2-2; D is ambiguous. Trimming took off 3 bases at V and 5 bases at J, with 4 bases between the two ends. The V gene's germline CDR1 is KGHSH and CDR2 LQKENI. The CDR3 has 12 amino acids.

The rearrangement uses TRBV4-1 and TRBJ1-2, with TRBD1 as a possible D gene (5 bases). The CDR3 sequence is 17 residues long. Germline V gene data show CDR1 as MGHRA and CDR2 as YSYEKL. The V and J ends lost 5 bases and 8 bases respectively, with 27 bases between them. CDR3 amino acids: CASSAGRAKRPTGGYTF. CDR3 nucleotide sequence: TGCGCCAGCAGCGCAGGCAGGGCGAAGAGACCCACCGGCGGCTACACCTTC.

DNA of the CDR3: TGTGCCAGCAGCTTAGATACGACAGGGAGTGGGCCCCAGCATTTT. It translates to CASSLDTTGSGPQHF. The chain couples TRBV7-2 to TRBJ1-5; 7 bases agree with TRBD1. J lost 9 bases, V lost 1 base, and 9 bases had no gene match. CDR1 and CDR2 (germline): SGHTA, FQGNSA. The CDR3 contains 15 residues.